This TCR beta chain was sequenced in a study of cytomegalovirus exposure and HLA in healthy donors. PCR was performed using 60 Vbeta and 13 Jbeta primers. Assay used: immunoSEQ multiplex PCR; TCRdb lists only in-frame clones, some missing. The sample's table shows 150,000 to 200,000 clones. The CDR3 runs to 13 residues. Germline lookup yields CDR1 GTSNPN and CDR2 SVGIG (reference sequence). After removal of 2 bases from V and 5 bases from J, the junction contained 2 bases not matched to a gene. Study-wide points: A later analysis revealed that TCR association rates differed between HLA loci, peaking at DRB1 and bottoming out at HLA-C. In the analysis, some V segments, TRBV6-2 and TRBV6-3 included, were excluded as indistinguishable.

As regards this clone: Its matching antigen is unknown.

Sequencing input: PBMCs. V gene TRBV30 combines with J gene TRBJ1-1, with 10 bases fitting TRBD1. The sequence came from a woman aged 18-35 years in good health and CMV-seropositive. CDR3 bases: TGTGCCTGGAGTACGGGACAGGGGACTGAAGCTTTCTTT. This sequence encodes CAWSTGQGTEAFF.